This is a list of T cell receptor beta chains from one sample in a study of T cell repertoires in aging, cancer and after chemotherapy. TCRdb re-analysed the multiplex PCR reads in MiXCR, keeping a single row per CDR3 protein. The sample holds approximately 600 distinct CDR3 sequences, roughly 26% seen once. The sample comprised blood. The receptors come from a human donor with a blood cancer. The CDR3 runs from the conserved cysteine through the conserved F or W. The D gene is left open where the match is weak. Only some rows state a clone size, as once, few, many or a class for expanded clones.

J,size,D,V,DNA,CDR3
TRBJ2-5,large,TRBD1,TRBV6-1,TGTGCCAGTGCTTTAGACAGGGGAACGGTGACCCAGTACTTC,CASALDRGTVTQYF
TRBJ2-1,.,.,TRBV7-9,TGTGCCAGCAGCCACTTATACTACAATGAGCAGTTCTTC,CASSHLYYNEQFF
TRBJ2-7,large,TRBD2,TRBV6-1,TGTGCCAGCAGCGCGTGGGAGGGTAATTCCTACGAGCAGTACTTC,CASSAWEGNSYEQYF
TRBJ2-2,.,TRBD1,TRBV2,TGTGCCAGTCGACAGGGGGCTGCCGGGGAGCTGTTTTTT,CASRQGAAGELFF
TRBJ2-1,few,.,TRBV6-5,TGTGCCAGCAGTTGGGGGGACGCCGTAGGTGAGCAGTTCTTC,CASSWGDAVGEQFF
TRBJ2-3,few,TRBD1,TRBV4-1,TGCGCCAGCAGCCAAGATCACAGGGGGACAGATACGCAGTATTTT,CASSQDHRGTDTQYF
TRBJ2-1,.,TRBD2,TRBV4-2,TGTGCCAGCAGCGGGCTAGCGGGCGATGAGCAGTTCTTC,CASSGLAGDEQFF
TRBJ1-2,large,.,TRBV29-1,TGCAGCGCCGCCCGGATGGGGGGCTACACCTTC,CSAARMGGYTF
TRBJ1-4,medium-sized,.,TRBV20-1,TGCAGTGCTAGGGGGGCAGCCGCAACTAATGAAAAACTGTTTTTT,CSARGAAATNEKLFF
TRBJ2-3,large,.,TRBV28,TGTGCCAGTTCCCTGGGTCCCACAGATACGCAGTATTTT,CASSLGPTDTQYF
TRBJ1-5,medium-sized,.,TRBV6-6,TGTGCCAGCAGTTACGGGTCAGAGCCCCAGCATTTT,CASSYGSEPQHF
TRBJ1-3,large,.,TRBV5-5,TGTGCCAGCAGCTCATTGAGAAACACCATATATTTT,CASSSLRNTIYF
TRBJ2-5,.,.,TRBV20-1,TGCAGTGCCATAAAGGGCAAAGAGACCCAGTACTTC,CSAIKGKETQYF
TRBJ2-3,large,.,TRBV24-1,TGTGCCACCAGCACCGGGACTAGCACAGATACGCAGTATTTT,CATSTGTSTDTQYF
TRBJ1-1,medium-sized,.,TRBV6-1,TGTGCCAGCAGTGAAGCGAGACCCGGGACGTACGCTTTCTTT,CASSEARPGTYAFF
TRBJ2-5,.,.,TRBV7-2,TGTGTTAGCAGCCCCCCCCGGCGGGGACAAGAGACCCAGTACTTC,CVSSPPRRGQETQYF
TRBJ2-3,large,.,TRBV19,TGTGCCAGTAGGCACCCCGGGACAAGCACAGATACGCAGTATTTT,CASRHPGTSTDTQYF
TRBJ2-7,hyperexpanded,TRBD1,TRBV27,TGTGCCAGCGCCGTGCAGGGGGCTAACTACGAGCAGTACTTC,CASAVQGANYEQYF
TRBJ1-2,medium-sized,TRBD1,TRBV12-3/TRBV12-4,TGTGCCAGCAGACCGCACGGACAGGGTGGATCCTATGGCTACACCTTC,CASRPHGQGGSYGYTF
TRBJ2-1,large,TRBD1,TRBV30,TGTGCCTGGAGTGACGACAGGGGTTACAATGAGCAGTTCTTC,CAWSDDRGYNEQFF
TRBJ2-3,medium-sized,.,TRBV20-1,TGCAGTGCTAGAGATCCCAACGAGGCCTTCACAGATACGCAGTATTTT,CSARDPNEAFTDTQYF
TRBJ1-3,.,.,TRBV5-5,TGTGCCAGCAGCTTGGCCCGAGAAGGGATTGAAAACACCATATATTTT,CASSLAREGIENTIYF
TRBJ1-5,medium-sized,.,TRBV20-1,TGCAGTGCTTTCAGATCGGGAGGGAGATATAGCAATCAGCCCCAGCATTTT,CSAFRSGGRYSNQPQHF
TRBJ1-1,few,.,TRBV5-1,TGCGCCAGCAGCTTGGGAAGATCCGACACTGAAGCTTTCTTT,CASSLGRSDTEAFF
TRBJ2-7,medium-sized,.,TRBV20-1,TGCAGTGCTAGGGAGACAGGACTTAACGAGCAGTACTTC,CSARETGLNEQYF
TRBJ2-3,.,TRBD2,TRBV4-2,TGTGCCAGCAGCCCAGGCGGGGGACTAGCACTGTATTTT,CASSPGGGLALYF
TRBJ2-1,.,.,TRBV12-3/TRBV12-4,TGTGCCAGCAGATACCGGGGGCGACCTGGGCAGTTCTTC,CASRYRGRPGQFF
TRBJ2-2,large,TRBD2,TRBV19,TGTGCCAGTAGCTCTGGCGGGGGGCGGAAAGGGTTCACCGGGGAGCTGTTTTTT,CASSSGGGRKGFTGELFF
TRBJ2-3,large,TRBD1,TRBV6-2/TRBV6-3,TGTGCCAGCAGTTACCGGGACAGAAGCACAGATACGCAGTATTTT,CASSYRDRSTDTQYF
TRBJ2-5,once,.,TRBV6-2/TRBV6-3,TGTGCCAGCGCAACGCTGAGGCGCAGCCAAGAGACCCAGTACTTC,CASATLRRSQETQYF
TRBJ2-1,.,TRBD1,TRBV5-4,TGTGCCAGCAGCTGGGACAGAACGAATGAGCAGTTCTTC,CASSWDRTNEQFF
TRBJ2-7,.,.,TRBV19,TGTGCCAGTAGTAGGGGTTGGACAAACTCCTACGAGCAGTACTTC,CASSRGWTNSYEQYF
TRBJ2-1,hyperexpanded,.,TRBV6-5,TGTGCCAGCAGCGAGTTACGGCTCTACAATGAGCAGTTCTTC,CASSELRLYNEQFF
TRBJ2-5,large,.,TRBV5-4,TGTGCCAGCAGCCAAGGTGGGGAGACCCAGTACTTC,CASSQGGETQYF
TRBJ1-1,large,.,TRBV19,TGTGCCAGTAGTATAACCATGAACACTGAAGCTTTCTTT,CASSITMNTEAFF